This T cell receptor beta chain was observed in a study of blood T cell repertoires in COVID-19. Looking at the study overall: Donors in the United States, Italy and Spain gave samples during acute or convalescent COVID-19. Nucleic acid was either cDNA or gDNA, and it came from T cells, B-cell-depleted T cells, or PBMCs.

How the authors handled the data: Nucleated cell counts were estimated from reference gene primer amplification. Some clones are missing from TCRdb's copy, which holds only in-frame ones; the method was immunoSEQ multiplex PCR. D and trimming come from the DNA, and the V and J calls and clone size come from that table. The sample includes 250,000 to 300,000 clones, 75% to 90% seen only once; the top ten take about 4.5%. CDR3 length: 13 amino acids. V lost 4 bases, J lost 6 bases, and 10 bases lay in between. Sequencing was carried out using peripheral blood. The source of this sequence is a man between 60 and 75 years old who had recovered from COVID-19. This chain joins TRBV12-3 or TRBV12-4 and TRBJ2-1; D unresolved. The CDR3 here is CASSWHSLNEQFF. The CDR3 DNA sequence: TGTGCCAGCAGTTGGCACAGCCTCAATGAGCAGTTCTTC.